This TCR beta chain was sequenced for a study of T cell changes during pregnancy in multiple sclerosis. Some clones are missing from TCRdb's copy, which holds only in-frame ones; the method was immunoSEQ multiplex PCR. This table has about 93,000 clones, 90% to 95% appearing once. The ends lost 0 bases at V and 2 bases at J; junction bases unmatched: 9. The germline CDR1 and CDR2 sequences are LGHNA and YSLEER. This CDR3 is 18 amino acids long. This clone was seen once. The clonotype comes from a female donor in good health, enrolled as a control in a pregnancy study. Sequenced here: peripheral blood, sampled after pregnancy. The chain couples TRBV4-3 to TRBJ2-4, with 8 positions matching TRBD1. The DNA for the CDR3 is TGCGCCAGCAGCCAAGAAACTCCCTGGACAGGGACCAAAAACATTCAGTACTTC. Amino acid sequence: CASSQETPWTGTKNIQYF.